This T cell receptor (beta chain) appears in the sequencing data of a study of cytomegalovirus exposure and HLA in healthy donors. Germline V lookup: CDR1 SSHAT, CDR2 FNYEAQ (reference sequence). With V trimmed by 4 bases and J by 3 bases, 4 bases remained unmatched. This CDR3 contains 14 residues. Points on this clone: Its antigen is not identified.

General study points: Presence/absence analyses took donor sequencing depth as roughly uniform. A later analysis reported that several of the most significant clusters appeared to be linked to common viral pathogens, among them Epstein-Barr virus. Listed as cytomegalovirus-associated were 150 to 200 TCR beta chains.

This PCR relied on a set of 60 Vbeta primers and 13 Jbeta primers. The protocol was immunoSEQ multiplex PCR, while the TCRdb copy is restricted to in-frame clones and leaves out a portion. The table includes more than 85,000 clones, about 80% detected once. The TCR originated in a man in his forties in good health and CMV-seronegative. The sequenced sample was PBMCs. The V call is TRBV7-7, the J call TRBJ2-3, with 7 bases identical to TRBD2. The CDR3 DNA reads TGTGCCAGCAGCTCCCGGGGAGGGACAGATACGCAGTATTTT. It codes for CASSSRGGTDTQYF.